A single sample gave rise to the 26 T cell receptor beta chains below, sequenced in a study of cytomegalovirus exposure and HLA in healthy donors. Use of 60 Vbeta and 13 Jbeta primers characterized the PCR. The repertoire was sequenced with immunoSEQ multiplex PCR; TCRdb's copy has only in-frame clones and lacks some. The table records approximately 130,000 clones, around three fifths of them present only once. The sequencing input was PBMCs. Receptor source: a woman aged 40 to 50 in good health and CMV-seronegative.

The V and J genes are TRBV9 and TRBJ2-7, with unresolved D. CDR1 SGDLS and CDR2 YYNGEE come from the germline V gene. This CDR3 spans 14 amino acids. Trimming shortened V by 0 bases and J by 1 base, and 8 bases separated the two germline ends. DNA for the CDR3: TGTGCCAGCAGCGTAGGGCCCAGTTCCTACGAGCAGTACTTC. This sequence encodes CASSVGPSSYEQYF.

This clone was detected once. J is TRBJ1-5 and V is TRBV18; no clear D. The CDR3 extends over 14 amino acids. Germline V gives CDR1 KGHSH, CDR2 LQKENI. The V and J ends lost 3 bases and 5 bases respectively, with 11 bases between them. The CDR3: CASSPVDTDQPQHF. The CDR3 bases are TGTGCCAGCTCACCGGTAGACACCGATCAGCCCCAGCATTTT.

The chain combines TRBV11-2 with TRBJ2-3; a possible D gene is TRBD1 (5 bases). Germline values: CDR1 SGHAT, CDR2 FQNNGV. This CDR3 is built from 15 residues. V dropped 0 bases and J dropped 9 bases, with 16 bases sitting between them. CDR3 DNA sequence: TGTGCCAGCAGCTTAGATCACCCAGGGTCCGGGACGCAGTATTTT. Its translation: CASSLDHPGSGTQYF. Full variable domain (rest looked up from reference TRBV11-2 and TRBJ2-3): EAGVAQSPRYKIIEKRQSVAFWCNPISGHATLYWYQQILGQGPKLLIQFQNNGVVDDSQLPKDRFSAERLKGVDSTLKIQPAKLEDSAVYLCASSLDHPGSGTQYFGPGTRLTVL.

This clone was seen a few times. The rearrangement joins TRBV7-2 to TRBJ2-5; a weak D match, TRBD1 (6 bases). The CDR3 is made up of 17 amino acids. V lost 5 bases and J 7 bases, leaving 26 bases between the germline ends. Germline-derived CDR1 and CDR2 are SGHTA and FQGNSA. CDR3: CASSTPGDPDLRMTQYF. DNA of the CDR3: TGTGCCAGCAGCACCCCAGGGGACCCAGACCTCAGGATGACCCAGTACTTC.

This clone has only one observation. This chain uses TRBV4-1 with TRBJ1-3; D not resolved. V gave up 1 base and J gave up 0 bases, with 10 bases separating them. This CDR3 contains 16 residues. Germline V gene lookup returns CDR1 MGHRA and CDR2 YSYEKL. The CDR3, as DNA: TGCGCCAGCAGCCAAGGGGAGGGCAGCTCTGGAAACACCATATATTTT. This gives the protein CASSQGEGSSGNTIYF.

With respect to this clone: A read error may account for a junction end that differs from germline. The chain joins TRBV10-3 to TRBJ1-1; TRBD1 matches at 7 bases. CDR3 size: 13 residues. In germline, CDR1 is ENHRY, CDR2 SYGVKD. This chain's CDR3 is CAIRATGNPEAFF. Here the CDR3 DNA reads TGTGCCATCAGGGCGACAGGGAACCCTGAAGCTTTCTTT.

In its sample, this clone was seen a few times. The chain employs TRBV4-2 and TRBJ2-3; 14 nucleotides agree with TRBD2. V shed 4 bases and J 5 bases; nucleotides not matched to a gene: 8. The germline CDR1 and CDR2 sequences are LGHNA and YNFKEQ. This CDR3 has 17 amino acids. CDR3 sequence: CASSPRTSGGPGDTQYF. CDR3 in DNA: TGTGCCAGCAGCCCGCGGACTAGCGGGGGGCCAGGAGATACGCAGTATTTT.

V usage is TRBV5-6 and J usage is TRBJ2-7; unclear D gene. This CDR3 is built from 13 residues. The V end lost 0 bases, the J end lost 3 bases, and 7 bases lay between the germline ends. Per germline, CDR1 SGHDT and CDR2 YYEEEE. The CDR3 here is CASSLESGYEQYF. The CDR3 DNA is TGTGCCAGCAGCTTGGAGTCCGGCTACGAGCAGTACTTC.

The gene calls are TRBV27 and TRBJ1-1, with 7 bases that match TRBD1. CDR1 is MNHEY, CDR2 SMNVEV, per germline (reference sequence). J lost 3 bases, V lost 6 bases, and 10 bases had no gene match. The CDR3 loop spans 15 amino acids. The CDR3 reads CASSLILTGHTEAFF. CDR3 nucleotides: TGTGCCAGCAGCCTCATCTTGACAGGGCACACTGAAGCTTTCTTT.

The chain couples TRBV7-9 to TRBJ1-1; the match to TRBD1 covers 7 bases. The CDR3 sequence is 14 residues long. Germline V gene sequence: CDR1 SEHNR, CDR2 FQNEAQ (reference sequence). J gave up 5 bases and V 0 bases, and 3 bases lay outside the gene matches. The CDR3 DNA sequence: TGTGCCAGCAGCTTAGCAGGGGGCCTGACTGAAGCTTTCTTT. This sequence encodes CASSLAGGLTEAFF. The full variable domain, its missing parts supplied by reference TRBV7-9 and TRBJ1-1, is DTGVSQNPRHKITKRGQNVTFRCDPISEHNRLYWYRQTLGQGPEFLTYFQNEAQLEKSRLLSDRFSAERPKGSFSTLEIQRTEQGDSAMYLCASSLAGGLTEAFFGQGTRLTVV.

The CDR3: CAIFQDRGHEQFF. CDR3 in DNA: TGTGCCATCTTTCAGGACAGGGGGCATGAGCAGTTCTTC. The rearrangement joins TRBV10-3 to TRBJ2-1, with 11 bases identical to TRBD1. This CDR3 contains 13 residues. Germline V gene lookup returns CDR1 ENHRY and CDR2 SYGVKD. Trimming at V came to 8 bases and at J to 8 bases, leaving 5 bases not matched to a gene.

This clone was seen repeatedly, ten times or more. V gene TRBV5-1 combines with J gene TRBJ2-1; TRBD1 agrees at 9 bases. The CDR3 consists of 15 residues. Germline CDR1 is SGHRS and CDR2 is YFSETQ. V was pared by 4 bases and J by 7 bases, with 9 bases of the junction left unmatched. CDR3 residues: CASSLAGTGRNEQFF. The DNA for the CDR3 is TGCGCCAGCAGCCTAGCTGGGACAGGGAGGAATGAGCAGTTCTTC.

This clone was observed a few times. The genes are TRBV15 and TRBJ2-5; tentatively, D is TRBD1 (6 bases). Germline V gene data show CDR1 as LNHNV and CDR2 as YYDKDF (reference sequence). This CDR3 has 15 residues. The V and J ends lost 0 bases and 3 bases respectively, with 11 bases between them. CDR3 coding DNA: TGTGCCACCAGCAGAGATCAGGGGATGGAAGAGACCCAGTACTTC. Residues: CATSRDQGMEETQYF.

This chain links TRBV19 with TRBJ1-1; the D is unclear. The CDR3 has 12 amino acids. The ends were cut back, 3 bases at V and 5 bases at J, with 7 bases in the middle. From germline, CDR1 is LNHDA and CDR2 SQIVND (reference sequence). The CDR3 DNA sequence: TGTGCCAGTAGTATGGACTGGACTGAAGCTTTCTTT. Protein sequence: CASSMDWTEAFF.

The V gene is TRBV6-5, the J gene TRBJ2-7; possibly TRBD1 for D (6 bases). V was cut by 6 bases and J by 10 bases, with 22 bases left in between. Germline CDR1 is MNHEY and CDR2 is SVGAGI. This CDR3 comprises 14 residues. CDR3 in DNA: TGTGCCAGCAGGCCCCCCGGCGGACAGCGCTTTCAGTACTTC. Translating it yields CASRPPGGQRFQYF.

The chain carries TRBV5-6 and TRBJ2-5, with D tentatively TRBD1 (6 bases). CDR3 size: 15 residues. With 2 bases removed from V and 3 bases from J, the gap between germline ends came to 14 bases. Germline CDR1 reads SGHDT; CDR2 reads YYEEEE. The CDR3 loop reads CASSFLRGVEETQYF. The CDR3 DNA reads TGTGCCAGCAGCTTCCTCAGGGGCGTAGAAGAGACCCAGTACTTC.

The genes are TRBV28 and TRBJ1-2; possibly TRBD1 for D (6 bases). The germline V gene has CDR1 MDHEN and CDR2 SYDVKM. The CDR3 runs 14 residues. The ends were cut back, 5 bases at V and 4 bases at J, with 14 bases in the middle. DNA for the CDR3: TGTGCCAGCAGTGTGGGACATCGGACCTATGGCTACACCTTC. Residues: CASSVGHRTYGYTF.

The chain links TRBV2 to TRBJ1-2; 9 bases are shared with TRBD1. CDR3 size: 15 residues. Germline V gene data show CDR1 as SNHLY and CDR2 as FYNNEI. Trimming at V came to 3 bases and at J to 8 bases, leaving 10 bases not matched to a gene. In nucleotides, the CDR3 is TGTGCCAGCAGTGATCTATCACAGGGGGCGCGAGGCTACACCTTC. Its translation is CASSDLSQGARGYTF.

This chain joins TRBV7-9 and TRBJ1-1, with D possibly being TRBD1 (5 bases). The CDR3 has 13 residues. The V gene lost 8 bases and the J gene lost 6 bases, with 16 bases spanning the gap. CDR1 and CDR2 from the germline V gene are SEHNR and FQNEAQ (reference sequence). CDR3: CASLGSRRAEAFF. The CDR3 DNA reads TGTGCCAGCCTTGGGTCTCGCAGGGCTGAAGCTTTCTTT.

This clone turned up a few times. The chain joins TRBV7-9 to TRBJ1-4, with D perhaps TRBD1 (6 bases). V was cut by 5 bases and J by 7 bases, with 26 bases left in between. The CDR3 is 18 amino acids. CDR1 is SEHNR, CDR2 FQNEAQ, per germline (reference sequence). CDR3: CASSPAAPRQDGGEKLFF. DNA for the CDR3: TGTGCCAGCAGCCCTGCTGCACCCAGACAGGATGGAGGTGAAAAACTGTTTTTT.

The sample holds a few counts of this clone. The chain is built from TRBV9 and TRBJ2-1, with TRBD2 matching over 15 bases. Germline V CDR1 and CDR2: SGDLS, YYNGEE. V was clipped by 4 bases and J by 8 bases; unmatched bases: 10. This CDR3 contains 17 residues. The CDR3 loop reads CASSPRTSGGAGHEQFF. The CDR3 coding sequence is TGTGCCAGCAGCCCTCGGACTAGCGGGGGGGCGGGCCATGAGCAGTTCTTC.

V usage is TRBV12-5 and J usage is TRBJ2-5; 11 positions match TRBD1. Germline-derived CDR1 and CDR2 are LGHNT and FRNRAP. The CDR3 sequence is 15 residues long. The junction had 7 bases not matched to a gene; V was cut back by 4 bases and J by 6 bases. The CDR3 sequence is CASGYGDRGLKTQYF. The CDR3 bases are TGTGCTAGTGGTTACGGGGACAGGGGGTTGAAGACCCAGTACTTC.

The chain carries TRBV19 and TRBJ1-1, with D possibly being TRBD1 (5 bases). CDR1 and CDR2 (germline): LNHDA, SQIVND (reference sequence). The CDR3 consists of 15 residues. Deletions cut 5 bases from V and 1 base from J, with 14 bases between. The CDR3 DNA reads TGTGCCAGTAGTCCGCAGGGACTGCCGAACACTGAAGCTTTCTTT. This sequence encodes CASSPQGLPNTEAFF.

The V and J genes are TRBV18 and TRBJ2-3, with D perhaps TRBD2 (7 bases). Germline CDR1 and CDR2: KGHSH and LQKENI. Between the trimmed V and J ends, which lost 3 bases and 5 bases, there was a span of 18 bases. This CDR3 spans 16 amino acids. CDR3 in amino acids: CASSPTLGGGKDTQYF. The CDR3 bases are TGTGCCAGCTCACCGACCTTAGGGGGGGGCAAAGATACGCAGTATTTT.

V is TRBV30 and J is TRBJ1-1; possibly TRBD1 for D (5 bases). The CDR3 runs to 13 residues. Trimming took 1 base from V and 1 from J, leaving 7 bases between them. Germline assignment: CDR1 GTSNPN and CDR2 SVGIG (reference sequence). CDR3 bases: TGTGCCTGGAGTGGACAGACGAACACTGAAGCTTTCTTT. Translating it yields CAWSGQTNTEAFF.

V gene TRBV11-2 combines with J gene TRBJ1-6, with D hard to call. The germline gives CDR1 SGHAT, CDR2 FQNNGV. This CDR3 is 13 amino acids long. Trimming cost V 5 bases and J 8 bases, with 10 bases left between them. The CDR3 sequence: CASSPDNHSPLHF. Here the CDR3 DNA reads TGTGCCAGCAGCCCAGACAACCATTCACCCCTCCACTTT.